This T cell receptor (beta chain) originates from a study of cytomegalovirus exposure and HLA in healthy donors. With 6 bases clipped from V and 15 bases from J, the junction kept 9 bases outside the gene matches. The CDR3 contains 11 residues. The germline V gene has CDR1 SQVTM and CDR2 ANQGSEA. The study ran its PCR with 60 Vbeta and 13 Jbeta primers. In the original processing: An analysis that came later counted roughly 87 million unique TCR beta chains, approximately 12 million shared. Sequenced by immunoSEQ multiplex PCR; TCRdb stores in-frame clones only, minus some. Clonal size and the V and J genes are those of that table, whereas D and trimming came from the DNA. The sample has 75,000 to 80,000 clones, around 80% seen once; the top ten hold 1.1%.

Sequencing was performed on PBMCs. The chain carries TRBV29-1 and TRBJ2-1; TRBD1 matches 9 bases. This TCR was recovered from a male donor in good health and CMV-seronegative. CDR3 amino acids: CSVDVRQGGFF. The CDR3 DNA sequence: TGCAGCGTGGACGTTAGACAGGGGGGGTTCTTC.